This TCR beta chain was recovered during a study of blood T cell repertoires in COVID-19. Study context: Sites in the United States, Italy and Spain provided acute and convalescent COVID-19 samples. The cDNA or gDNA used as material had been derived from T cells, B-cell-depleted T cells, or PBMCs.

Under the authors' procedure: Scientists estimated how many nucleated cells there were by amplifying reference gene primers. Sequenced by immunoSEQ multiplex PCR; TCRdb stores in-frame clones only, minus some. V, J and clone size derive from that table, while D and trimming were established from the DNA sequence. The table records about 140,000 clones, about 80% of them present only once. V shed 1 base and J shed 2 bases, with 8 bases lying between them. In germline, CDR1 is SGHTA, CDR2 FQGNSA. The CDR3 has 14 residues. The gene calls are TRBV7-2 and TRBJ1-2; D is unresolved. The sequence was collected from a human donor in a cohort sampled during active COVID-19. The sequenced sample was peripheral blood. The CDR3 DNA reads as TGTGCCAGCAGCTTAGGCACGGTAAACTATGGCTACACCTTC. Amino acid sequence: CASSLGTVNYGYTF.